This TCR beta chain was captured by sequencing in a study of tumor-infiltrating lymphocytes in primary liver carcinoma. Study information: Yields of productive TCRbeta reads ranged from roughly 3.5 to 7.5 million per sample and were similar across tissue types.

Study-wide results and caveats: Tumor region pairs overlapped more than did tumor-adjacent and tumor-blood pairs.

The study extracted blood RNA from unsorted whole blood and also extracted germline DNA. Peripheral blood, around 4 milliliters, was collected prior to surgery. Total RNA amounting to around 540 ng was the source from which TCR beta cDNA was made with a constant-region primer. Three-round nested multiplex PCR performed with slightly modified ARM-PCR produced the TCR beta libraries. TCRdb called the multiplex PCR reads again in MiXCR, with one record for every CDR3 protein. The data contain about 310,000 distinct CDR3 sequences, nearly 60% of them singletons. Points on this clonotype: Its specificity is not known. This may stem from a read error, because a much larger clone lies one nucleotide away.

The origin of this receptor is a woman in her twenties or thirties with primary liver carcinoma and hepatitis B virus infection. Input material: peripheral blood.

CDR3 nucleotides: TGTGCCAGCAGTCCGGACGACAACTATGGCTACACCTTC. Its translation: CASSPDDNYGYTF. The V and J genes are TRBV12-3 or TRBV12-4 and TRBJ1-2; the D is unclear. V shed 5 bases and J shed 2 bases, with 9 bases lying between them. The CDR3 contains 13 residues.